This T cell receptor beta chain was observed in a study of blood T cell repertoires in COVID-19. Overall study: Samples came from the United States, Italy and Spain, spanning acute and convalescent COVID-19. T cells, B-cell-depleted T cells, or PBMCs provided the cDNA or gDNA that served as material.

Using immunoSEQ multiplex PCR, the repertoire was profiled, and TCRdb retains in-frame clones only, with some absent. This table has over 100,000 clones, approximately 83% appearing once. CDR1 and CDR2 (germline): MNHEY, SMNVEV (reference sequence). The CDR3 length is 13 residues. The V gene end was trimmed by 6 bases and the J gene end by 4 bases; junction bases not matched to a gene: 2. This rearrangement joins TRBV27 to TRBJ2-1; 8 nucleotides line up with TRBD2. What was sequenced was peripheral blood. The TCR sequence derives from an elderly man with acute or convalescent COVID-19. CDR3 DNA: TGTGCCAGCAGAGCGGGAGTGTACAATGAGCAGTTCTTC. Translating gives CASRAGVYNEQFF.